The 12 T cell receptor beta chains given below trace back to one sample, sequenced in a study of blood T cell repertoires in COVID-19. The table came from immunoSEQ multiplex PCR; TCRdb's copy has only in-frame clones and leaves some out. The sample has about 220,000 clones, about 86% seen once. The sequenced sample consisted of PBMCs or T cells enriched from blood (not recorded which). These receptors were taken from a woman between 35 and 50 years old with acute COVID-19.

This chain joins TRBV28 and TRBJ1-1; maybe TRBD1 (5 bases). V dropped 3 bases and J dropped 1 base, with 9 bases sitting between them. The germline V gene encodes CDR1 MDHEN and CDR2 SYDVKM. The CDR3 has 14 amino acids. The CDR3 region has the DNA TGTGCCAGCAGTTTCGGGGGGGGGAACACTGAAGCTTTCTTT. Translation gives CASSFGGGNTEAFF.

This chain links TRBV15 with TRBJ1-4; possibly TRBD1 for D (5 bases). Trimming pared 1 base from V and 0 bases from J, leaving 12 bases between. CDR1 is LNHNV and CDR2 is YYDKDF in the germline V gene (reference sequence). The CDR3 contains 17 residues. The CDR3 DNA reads TGTGCCACCAGCAGAGCAGGGATTGGATCAACTAATGAAAAACTGTTTTTT. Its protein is CATSRAGIGSTNEKLFF.

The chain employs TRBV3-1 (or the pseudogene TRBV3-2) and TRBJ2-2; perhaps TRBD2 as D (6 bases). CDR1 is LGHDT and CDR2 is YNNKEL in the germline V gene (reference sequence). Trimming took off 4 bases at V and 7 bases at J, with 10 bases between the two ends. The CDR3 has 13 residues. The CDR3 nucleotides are TGTGCCAGCAGCCCTCACGGGGGCGGGGAGCTGTTTTTT. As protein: CASSPHGGGELFF.

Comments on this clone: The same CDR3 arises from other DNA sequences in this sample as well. CDR3 region: CASSLGAGLSGNTIYF. CDR3 nucleotide sequence: TGTGCCAGCAGCTTAGGGGCAGGCCTCTCTGGAAACACCATATATTTT. The genes are TRBV7-9 and TRBJ1-3; D is unclear. Looked up from germline, CDR1 is SEHNR and CDR2 is FQNEAQ (reference sequence). V was clipped by 1 base and J by 0 bases, with 10 bases between them. The length of the CDR3 is 16 residues.

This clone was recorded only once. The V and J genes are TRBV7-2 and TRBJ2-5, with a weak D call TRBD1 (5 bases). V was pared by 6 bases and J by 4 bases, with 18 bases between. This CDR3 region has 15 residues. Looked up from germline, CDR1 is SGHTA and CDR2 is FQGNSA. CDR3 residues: CASSSWTSQGETQYF. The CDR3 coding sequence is TGTGCCAGCAGTAGCTGGACATCTCAAGGAGAGACCCAGTACTTC. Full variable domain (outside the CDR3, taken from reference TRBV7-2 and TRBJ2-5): GAGVSQSPSNKVTEKGKDVELRCDPISGHTALYWYRQSLGQGLEFLIYFQGNSAPDKSGLPSDRFSAERTGGSVSTLTIQRTQQEDSAVYLCASSSWTSQGETQYFGPGTRLLVL.

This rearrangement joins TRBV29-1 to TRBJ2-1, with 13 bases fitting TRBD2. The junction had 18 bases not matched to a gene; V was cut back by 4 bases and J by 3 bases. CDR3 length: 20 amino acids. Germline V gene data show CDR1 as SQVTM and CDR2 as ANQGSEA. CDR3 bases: TGCAGCGTTGGTGGGTCCGCCCGAGCCGGGACTAGCGGGATCTACAATGAGCAGTTCTTC. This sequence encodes CSVGGSARAGTSGIYNEQFF.

CDR3 coding DNA: TGTGCCAGCAGCTTAGGGGGGCAAGGTGAGCAGTTCTTC. Translating it yields CASSLGGQGEQFF. This chain connects TRBV7-9 to TRBJ2-1; D is perhaps TRBD1 (6 bases). The CDR3 sequence is 13 residues long. The V end lost 1 base, the J end lost 9 bases, and 10 bases lay between the germline ends. Germline V gives CDR1 SEHNR, CDR2 FQNEAQ (reference sequence).

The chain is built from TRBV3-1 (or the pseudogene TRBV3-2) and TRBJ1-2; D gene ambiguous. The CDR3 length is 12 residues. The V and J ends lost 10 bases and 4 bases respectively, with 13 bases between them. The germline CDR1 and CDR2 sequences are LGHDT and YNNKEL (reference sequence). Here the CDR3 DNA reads TGTGCCACCAGGAGGGTTCGCTATGGCTACACCTTC. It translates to CATRRVRYGYTF.

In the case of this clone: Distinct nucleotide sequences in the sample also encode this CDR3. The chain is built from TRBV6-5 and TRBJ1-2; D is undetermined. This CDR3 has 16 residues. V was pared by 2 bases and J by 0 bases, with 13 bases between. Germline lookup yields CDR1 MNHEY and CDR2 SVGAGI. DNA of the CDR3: TGTGCCAGCAGTTACGGCGTGACGGGAGCTAACTATGGCTACACCTTC. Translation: CASSYGVTGANYGYTF.

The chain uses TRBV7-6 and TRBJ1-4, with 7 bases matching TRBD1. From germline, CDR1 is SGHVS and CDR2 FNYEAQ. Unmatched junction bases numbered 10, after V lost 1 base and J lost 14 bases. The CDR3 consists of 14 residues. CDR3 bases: TGTGCCAGCAGCTTAGGACAGGGCCTCGAAGGGCTGTTTTTT. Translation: CASSLGQGLEGLFF.

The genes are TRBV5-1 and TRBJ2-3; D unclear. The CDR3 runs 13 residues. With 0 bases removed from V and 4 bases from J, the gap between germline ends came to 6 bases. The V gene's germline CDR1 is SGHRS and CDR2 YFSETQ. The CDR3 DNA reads TGCGCCAGCAGCTTGGTAGAGCCAGATACGCAGTATTTT. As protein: CASSLVEPDTQYF.

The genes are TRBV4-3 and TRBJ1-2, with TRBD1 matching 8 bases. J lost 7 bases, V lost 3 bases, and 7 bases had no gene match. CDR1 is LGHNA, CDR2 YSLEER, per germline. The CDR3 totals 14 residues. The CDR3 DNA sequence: TGCGCCAGCAGCCATGATCAGGGGGCAGGTGGCTACACCTTC. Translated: CASSHDQGAGGYTF.